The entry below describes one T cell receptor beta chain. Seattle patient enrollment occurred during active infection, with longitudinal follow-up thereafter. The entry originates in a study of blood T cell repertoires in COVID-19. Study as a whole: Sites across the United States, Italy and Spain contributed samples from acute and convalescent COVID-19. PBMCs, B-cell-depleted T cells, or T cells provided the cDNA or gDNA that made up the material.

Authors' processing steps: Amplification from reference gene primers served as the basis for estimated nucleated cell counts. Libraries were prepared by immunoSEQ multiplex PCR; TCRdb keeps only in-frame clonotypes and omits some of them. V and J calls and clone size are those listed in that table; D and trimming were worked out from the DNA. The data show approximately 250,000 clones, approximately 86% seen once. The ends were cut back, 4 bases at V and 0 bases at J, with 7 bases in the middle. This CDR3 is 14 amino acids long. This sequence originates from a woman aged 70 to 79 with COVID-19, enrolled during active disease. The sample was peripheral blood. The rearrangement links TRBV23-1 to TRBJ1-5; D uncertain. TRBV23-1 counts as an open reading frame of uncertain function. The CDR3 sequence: CASSRTLSNQPQHF. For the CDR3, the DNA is TGCGCCAGCAGTCGGACTCTTAGCAATCAGCCCCAGCATTTT.